The rows below give T cell receptor beta chains drawn from one sample of a study of identical twins. MiXCR was run by TCRdb on the 5' RACE reads, yielding one entry per CDR3 protein. Of more than 250,000 distinct CDR3 sequences in the sample, about 8.3% were seen once. The same sample was also used in a study of yellow fever vaccine responses in identical twins.

The source material was memory (CD45RO+) T cells sorted from blood. These receptors were collected from a woman under 30 in good health. The CDR3 runs from the conserved cysteine through the conserved F or W. The D gene is left open where the match is weak. Clone size is not always given. Where it is, it says once, few, many or a class for expanded clones.

TRBJ2-1,NA,TRBV12-3/TRBV12-4,few,CASTLGRPYNEQFF,TGTGCCAGCACCCTCGGTCGGCCCTACAATGAGCAGTTCTTC
TRBJ2-3,TRBD1,TRBV20-1,NA,CSARNRDRPSTDTQYF,TGCAGTGCTAGAAACAGGGACAGGCCTAGCACAGATACGCAGTATTTT
TRBJ2-5,NA,TRBV4-1,many,CASSQPREAWTQYF,TGCGCCAGCAGCCAACCAAGGGAGGCGTGGACCCAGTACTTC
TRBJ2-5,NA,TRBV7-3,NA,CASSPLNQETQYF,TGTGCCAGCAGCCCGCTGAACCAAGAGACCCAGTACTTC
TRBJ1-1,NA,TRBV20-1,few,CSASPLRLARGTEAFF,TGCAGTGCTAGCCCCCTTAGACTGGCAAGAGGCACTGAAGCTTTCTTT
TRBJ2-2,NA,TRBV6-5,NA,CASSSVPGELFF,TGTGCCAGCAGTTCAGTACCCGGGGAGCTGTTTTTT
TRBJ2-2,TRBD2,TRBV4-1,NA,CASSRGRTSGNPHYTGELFF,TGCGCCAGCAGCCGGGGAAGGACTAGCGGGAACCCACACTACACCGGGGAGCTGTTTTTT
TRBJ2-3,TRBD2,TRBV3-1,many,CASSYSGSNTDTQYF,TGTGCCAGCAGCTATAGCGGGAGCAACACAGATACGCAGTATTTT
TRBJ1-4,TRBD1,TRBV25-1,NA,CASSAPTGGTNEKLFF,TGTGCCAGCAGTGCGCCGACAGGGGGCACCAATGAAAAACTGTTTTTT
TRBJ2-5,NA,TRBV11-2,NA,CASSLVPGSGSGLYQETQYF,TGTGCCAGCAGCTTAGTCCCGGGGTCTGGGTCGGGGTTGTACCAAGAGACCCAGTACTTC
TRBJ2-6,TRBD1,TRBV6-2/TRBV6-3,NA,CASSYAHPRDRGLSGNSGANVLTF,TGTGCCAGCAGTTACGCCCATCCACGGGACAGGGGCCTCTCCGGGAACTCTGGGGCCAACGTCCTGACTTTC
TRBJ1-2,NA,TRBV7-2,NA,CASSLNRVGYTF,TGTGCCAGCAGCTTAAATCGGGTTGGCTACACCTTC
TRBJ2-5,NA,TRBV9,NA,CASSIGPSGPETQYF,TGTGCCAGCAGCATAGGGCCCAGCGGTCCTGAGACCCAGTACTTC
TRBJ2-5,NA,TRBV11-2,NA,CASSFGTQKETQYF,TGTGCCAGCAGCTTTGGTACCCAGAAAGAGACCCAGTACTTC
TRBJ1-2,NA,TRBV3-1,many,CASSQETGRDGYTF,TGTGCCAGCAGCCAAGAGACAGGAAGAGATGGCTACACCTTC
TRBJ1-2,NA,TRBV20-1,few,CSAVNQQGRDGYTF,TGCAGTGCTGTCAACCAACAGGGAAGGGATGGCTACACCTTC
TRBJ2-7,NA,TRBV6-5,NA,CASSGPGWEQYF,TGTGCCAGCAGTGGCCCGGGCTGGGAGCAGTACTTC
TRBJ2-3,NA,TRBV29-1,few,CSVEGESGLKMDQDTQYF,TGCAGCGTCGAGGGAGAATCGGGCCTAAAAATGGACCAGGATACGCAGTATTTT
TRBJ2-2,NA,TRBV5-6,many,CASSLTERNTGELFF,TGTGCCAGCAGCCTGACAGAGCGGAACACCGGGGAGCTGTTTTTT
TRBJ2-5,NA,TRBV5-1,few,CASSLRSTQETQYF,TGCGCCAGCAGCTTGCGGTCTACACAAGAGACCCAGTACTTC
TRBJ1-1,NA,TRBV20-1,NA,CSARDRPSEAFF,TGCAGTGCTAGAGACAGGCCCTCGGAAGCTTTCTTT
TRBJ2-2,TRBD2,TRBV6-5,NA,CASSYSSMRGGTGELFF,TGTGCCAGCAGTTACTCGAGTATGCGGGGGGGGACCGGGGAGCTGTTTTTT
TRBJ2-5,TRBD1,TRBV5-6,many,CASSTGGPSETQYF,TGTGCCAGCAGCACAGGGGGGCCGTCAGAGACCCAGTACTTC
TRBJ2-3,TRBD2,TRBV9,few,CASSVALKGLAGRTDTQYF,TGTGCCAGCAGCGTAGCTTTAAAGGGACTAGCGGGTCGAACAGATACGCAGTATTTT
TRBJ2-2,NA,TRBV20-1,few,CSARTKLNTGELFF,TGCAGTGCTAGGACCAAACTTAACACCGGGGAGCTGTTTTTT
TRBJ1-1,NA,TRBV11-2,many,CASSPQHGLNTEAFF,TGTGCCAGCAGCCCCCAACACGGATTGAACACTGAAGCTTTCTTT
TRBJ2-4,NA,TRBV10-3,few,CAISELENIQYF,TGTGCCATCAGTGAGCTAGAAAACATTCAGTACTTC